One and the same sample provided the 25 T cell receptor beta chains below, sequenced in a study of shared T cell receptors in the human thymus (dated by TCRdb to the early 2020s). Receptor amplification or capture employed the immunoSEQ multiplex PCR assay. TCRdb carries this immuneACCESS record with in-frame sequences only. Its versions omit some clonotypes, under half of them owing to an unresolved V gene in the studies checked, with the rest unexplained. The sample table shows some 640,000 clones, and roughly 86% are seen once. The top ten clonotypes cover 0.009% to 0.0095% of the sample. The data also belong to a second study, concerning human thymus T cells.

The source material was thymocytes. The receptors come from a boy younger than two with a congenital heart defect. Donor details come from another sample of the same person, matched by shared clones.

The rearrangement links TRBV2 to TRBJ1-1; the match to TRBD1 covers 9 bases. Germline V lookup: CDR1 SNHLY, CDR2 FYNNEI. The CDR3 length is 11 residues. V was clipped by 9 bases and J by 5 bases; unmatched bases: 1. The CDR3 sequence is CARTGGTEAFF. CDR3 DNA: TGTGCCAGGACAGGGGGGACTGAAGCTTTCTTT.

The chain links TRBV7-9 to TRBJ2-7, with 10 bases identical to TRBD1. Per germline, CDR1 SEHNR and CDR2 FQNEAQ (reference sequence). This CDR3 is built from 15 residues. V lost 1 base and J lost 3; bases outside the gene matches: 3. In DNA, the CDR3 is TGTGCCAGCAGCTTAGGAGGGACAGGGGTCTACGAGCAGTACTTC. Its protein is CASSLGGTGVYEQYF.

The rearrangement joins TRBV6-1 to TRBJ2-7, with D hard to call. With 3 bases removed from V and 5 bases from J, the gap between germline ends came to 8 bases. Germline loops: CDR1 MNHNS, CDR2 SASEGT. The CDR3 covers 12 residues. Written as DNA, the CDR3 is TGTGCCAGCAGTGACAGACTTGACGAGCAGTACTTC. The encoded protein is CASSDRLDEQYF.

Written as DNA, the CDR3 is TGTGCCATGAGGACAGGGTTCTCTGGAAACACCATATATTTT. Translation: CAMRTGFSGNTIYF. The chain has TRBV10-3 and TRBJ1-3, with TRBD1 matching over 8 bases. In germline, CDR1 is ENHRY, CDR2 SYGVKD. CDR3 length: 14 amino acids. Trimming removed 9 bases from V and 0 bases from J; junction bases left unmatched: 4.

The chain recombines TRBV4-3 with TRBJ2-7; no clear D gene. CDR1 is LGHNA and CDR2 is YSLEER in the germline V gene. Trimming left V 0 bases short and J 5 bases short, with 11 bases between. The CDR3 has 14 amino acids. This CDR3 reads CASSQDPVAHEQYF. The CDR3 DNA follows: TGCGCCAGCAGCCAAGATCCTGTAGCCCACGAGCAGTACTTC.

CDR3 nucleotides: TGTGCCAGCAGCTTAGGTGAGGGTAGCAATCAGCCCCAGCATTTT. It encodes CASSLGEGSNQPQHF. The rearrangement links TRBV7-9 to TRBJ1-5, with unresolved D. The CDR3 is made up of 15 amino acids. Germline V gives CDR1 SEHNR, CDR2 FQNEAQ (reference sequence). V lost 1 base and J lost 0, with 7 bases in between.

This clone was seen once. This rearrangement joins TRBV9 to TRBJ1-6; D possibly corresponds to TRBD1 (6 bases). The CDR3 has 15 amino acids. V lost 4 bases and J lost 5, with 13 bases in between. Germline V gene data show CDR1 as SGDLS and CDR2 as YYNGEE. CDR3 protein: CASSTPGQDNSPLHF. The CDR3 DNA reads TGTGCCAGCAGCACCCCGGGACAAGATAATTCACCCCTCCACTTT.

This clone has a single count. V is TRBV28 and J is TRBJ2-3, with 11 bases that match TRBD2. Germline V CDR1 and CDR2: MDHEN, SYDVKM. The CDR3 covers 18 residues. V was pared by 8 bases and J by 0 bases, with 13 bases of the junction left unmatched. The CDR3 nucleotides are TGTGCCAGCCGCCCCCTAGCGGGAGGTACTACTAGCACAGATACGCAGTATTTT. Protein sequence: CASRPLAGGTTSTDTQYF.

The chain couples TRBV14 to TRBJ1-1; D gene uncertain. V was cut by 3 bases and J by 11 bases, with 10 bases left in between. Looked up from germline, CDR1 is SGHDN and CDR2 is FVKESK. This CDR3 is 11 amino acids long. CDR3 sequence reads: CASSHHAQAFF. CDR3 in DNA: TGTGCCAGCAGCCACCACGCACAGGCTTTCTTT.

The V gene is TRBV4-3, the J gene TRBJ2-3; possible D gene TRBD1, 6 bases. Trimming shortened V by 2 bases and J by 1 base, and 13 bases separated the two germline ends. The CDR3 has 16 residues. Germline V lookup: CDR1 LGHNA, CDR2 YSLEER. The CDR3 bases are TGCGCCAGCAGCCAACGGACAGACGAGCGCACAGATACGCAGTATTTT. This sequence encodes CASSQRTDERTDTQYF.

The chain carries TRBV27 and TRBJ2-7; TRBD2 might be the D (5 bases). Looked up from germline, CDR1 is MNHEY and CDR2 is SMNVEV (reference sequence). This CDR3 has 16 amino acids. V lost 4 bases and J 0 bases, leaving 16 bases between the germline ends. CDR3 bases: TGTGCCAGCAGTTCCCAAACCGGGGTGGGCTCCTACGAGCAGTACTTC. Residues: CASSSQTGVGSYEQYF.

The chain uses TRBV18 and TRBJ2-5; D gene uncertain. CDR1 is KGHSH, CDR2 LQKENI, per germline. This CDR3 comprises 12 residues. V was pared by 5 bases and J by 2 bases, with 6 bases between. CDR3 bases: TGTGCCAGCTCAAACAGTCAAGAGACCCAGTACTTC. Protein sequence: CASSNSQETQYF.

The rearrangement uses TRBV19 and TRBJ2-1, with TRBD1 as a possible D gene (5 bases). V was shortened by 6 bases and J by 2 bases, with 23 bases between the two germline ends. The germline V gene encodes CDR1 LNHDA and CDR2 SQIVND (reference sequence). The CDR3 consists of 18 residues. CDR3 nucleotide sequence: TGTGCCAGTAGGCTACAGGCCCATGGATCTCTAGCCTACAATGAGCAGTTCTTC. Its protein product is CASRLQAHGSLAYNEQFF.

The chain links TRBV30 to TRBJ2-1; TRBD1 matches at 9 bases. The CDR3 is 16 residues long. Germline assignment: CDR1 GTSNPN and CDR2 SVGIG (reference sequence). V trimming: 1 base; J trimming: 6 bases; junction bases outside the gene matches: 10. CDR3 residues: CAWSANGQGKGNEQFF. The CDR3 bases are TGTGCCTGGAGTGCTAACGGACAGGGGAAGGGCAATGAGCAGTTCTTC.

In this sample, this clone turned up a few times. J is TRBJ1-4 and V is TRBV14; tentative D call: TRBD1 (6 bases). Between the trimmed V and J ends, which lost 1 base and 8 bases, there was a span of 17 bases. Germline CDR1 and CDR2: SGHDN and FVKESK. This CDR3 comprises 16 residues. The DNA for the CDR3 is TGTGCCAGCAGCCAAGGGAGGACAGCCCGGCGGGAAAAACTGTTTTTT. Translating it yields CASSQGRTARREKLFF.

The rearrangement joins TRBV5-1 to TRBJ2-1; 10 bases are shared with TRBD1. The trim removed 4 bases at V and 5 bases at J, leaving 15 bases unmatched. Germline-derived CDR1 and CDR2 are SGHRS and YFSETQ. This CDR3 comprises 18 residues. The CDR3 DNA reads TGCGCCAGCAGCCCTGGGGACACAACCGGGACAGGGGACAATGAGCAGTTCTTC. It codes for CASSPGDTTGTGDNEQFF.

This rearrangement joins TRBV28 to TRBJ1-5, with a tentative D call TRBD1 (5 bases). CDR1 and CDR2 (germline): MDHEN, SYDVKM. Trimming removed 2 bases from V and 1 base from J, with 21 bases in between. The CDR3 runs to 19 residues. The CDR3 region has the DNA TGTGCCAGCAGTTTAATTTGGACCTCTCGGGGGATAAGCAATCAGCCCCAGCATTTT. Translated, it gives CASSLIWTSRGISNQPQHF.

The chain has TRBV5-6 and TRBJ2-1; the match to TRBD2 covers 11 bases. V lost 0 bases to trimming and J lost 4 bases; unmatched junction nucleotides: 3. CDR3 length equals 16 residues. CDR1 and CDR2 from the germline V gene are SGHDT and YYEEEE. CDR3 sequence (DNA): TGTGCCAGCAGCTTGGGCACTAGCGGGAGATACAATGAGCAGTTCTTC. Translation gives CASSLGTSGRYNEQFF.

V gene TRBV4-3 combines with J gene TRBJ1-5, with D hard to call. The CDR3 totals 17 residues. Trimming stripped 0 bases from V and 9 bases from J, with 21 bases between. The germline CDR1 and CDR2 sequences are LGHNA and YSLEER. Here the CDR3 DNA reads TGCGCCAGCAGCCAAGAAAGTGGGAGACTGGGGTTTAGGCCCCAGCATTTT. This gives the protein CASSQESGRLGFRPQHF.

The rearrangement uses TRBV11-2 and TRBJ2-3, with D possibly matching TRBD2 (7 bases). Trimming left V 0 bases short and J 10 bases short, with 23 bases between. The CDR3 loop spans 17 amino acids. CDR1 and CDR2 from the germline V gene are SGHAT and FQNNGV. The CDR3 region is CASSLDWGQGRGVAQYF. In nucleotides, the CDR3 is TGTGCCAGCAGCTTAGACTGGGGGCAGGGCCGGGGGGTGGCGCAGTATTTT. The entire variable domain, with the rest obtained from reference TRBV11-2 and TRBJ2-3, is as follows: EAGVAQSPRYKIIEKRQSVAFWCNPISGHATLYWYQQILGQGPKLLIQFQNNGVVDDSQLPKDRFSAERLKGVDSTLKIQPAKLEDSAVYLCASSLDWGQGRGVAQYFGPGTRLTVL.

The chain uses TRBV5-4 and TRBJ1-5, with D hard to call. CDR1 and CDR2 from the germline V gene are SGHNT and YYREEE (reference sequence). This CDR3 contains 12 residues. V was clipped by 2 bases and J by 5 bases, with 5 bases between them. CDR3 DNA: TGTGCCAGCAGCTTCGGAGATCAGCCCCAGCATTTT. It specifies CASSFGDQPQHF. Full variable domain (rest looked up from reference TRBV5-4 and TRBJ1-5): ETGVTQSPTHLIKTRGQQVTLRCSSQSGHNTVSWYQQALGQGPQFIFQYYREEENGRGNFPPRFSGLQFPNYSSELNVNALELDDSALYLCASSFGDQPQHFGDGTRLSIL.

The V and J genes are TRBV7-9 and TRBJ2-7; 9 positions agree with TRBD1. The V gene's germline CDR1 is SEHNR and CDR2 FQNEAQ (reference sequence). Trimming took 5 bases from V and 0 from J; bases not matched to a gene: 11. CDR3 length equals 17 residues. Here the CDR3 reads CASSTPLGQGVSYEQYF. CDR3 coding DNA: TGTGCCAGCAGCACTCCACTGGGACAGGGAGTCTCCTACGAGCAGTACTTC. The full variable domain, completed using reference TRBV7-9 and TRBJ2-7, is DTGVSQNPRHKITKRGQNVTFRCDPISEHNRLYWYRQTLGQGPEFLTYFQNEAQLEKSRLLSDRFSAERPKGSFSTLEIQRTEQGDSAMYLCASSTPLGQGVSYEQYFGPGTRLTVT.

The J gene is TRBJ1-4, the V gene TRBV4-3; 7 bases agree with TRBD1. Per the germline V gene, CDR1 is LGHNA and CDR2 is YSLEER. J lost 3 bases, V lost 2 bases, and 3 bases had no gene match. The length of the CDR3 is 15 residues. Written as DNA, the CDR3 is TGCGCCAGCAGCCAACCCGGGACAGCTAATGAAAAACTGTTTTTT. Its translation is CASSQPGTANEKLFF.

The rearrangement joins TRBV5-1 to TRBJ1-4, with D perhaps matching TRBD1 (6 bases). V lost 0 bases to trimming and J lost 0 bases, with 9 bases between them. Germline lookup yields CDR1 SGHRS and CDR2 YFSETQ. The CDR3 runs 16 residues. The CDR3 sequence: CASSLGDTATNEKLFF. The CDR3 DNA is TGCGCCAGCAGCTTGGGGGACACAGCAACTAATGAAAAACTGTTTTTT.

This clone has only a few counts. The rearrangement uses TRBV15 and TRBJ2-7, with a tentative D call TRBD2 (8 bases). Trimming removed 1 base at V and 7 bases at J, with 23 bases between. The CDR3 sequence is 17 residues long. CDR1 and CDR2 (germline): LNHNV, YYDKDF (reference sequence). This CDR3 is CATSRGRGGTAGSEQYF. The CDR3 nucleotides are TGTGCCACCAGCAGAGGCCGGGGGGGGACAGCCGGGAGTGAGCAGTACTTC. Combining the CDR3 with reference TRBV15 and TRBJ2-7 gives the whole variable domain DAMVIQNPRYQVTQFGKPVTLSCSQTLNHNVMYWYQQKSSQAPKLLFHYYDKDFNNEADTPDNFQSRRPNTSFCFLDIRSPGLGDTAMYLCATSRGRGGTAGSEQYFGPGTRLTVT.